The clone carrying this T cell receptor (beta chain) was found many times. Its antigen is not identified. The data stem from a study of identical twins. This CDR3 has 14 amino acids. Trimming pared 6 bases from V and 3 bases from J, leaving 14 bases between. Germline V CDR1 and CDR2: MNHEY, SMNVEV (reference sequence). cDNA carried unique molecular identifiers, and a universal primer site was added by template switching. Using its own MiXCR run on the 5' RACE reads, TCRdb lists one record per CDR3 protein. The sample shows over 250,000 distinct CDR3 sequences, roughly 8.6% of them seen only once. Study results and caveats: Weaker excess twin sharing was observed in beta out-of-frame sequences.

These same data were also listed under a study on yellow fever vaccine responses in identical twins.

J is TRBJ1-1 and V is TRBV27; a weak D match, TRBD1 (5 bases). The sequenced sample was CD8+ T cells sorted from blood. The TCR sequence derives from a woman aged 18-35 years in good health. The CDR3 sequence is CASRPGSGDTEAFF. The CDR3 DNA follows: TGTGCCAGCAGGCCGGGCTCGGGGGACACTGAAGCTTTCTTT.